Below, 14 T cell receptor beta chains from the same sample are listed, as sequenced in a study of blood T cell repertoires in COVID-19. Generated by immunoSEQ multiplex PCR, the TCRdb table keeps only in-frame clones and is missing some. The sample includes tens of thousands of clones, around nine tenths seen only once; the top ten take roughly 1.2%. Source material: peripheral blood. These receptors all come from a woman in her fifties or sixties with acute or convalescent COVID-19.

The chain joins TRBV6-5 to TRBJ2-3; 9 nucleotides align to TRBD2. Germline V gene lookup returns CDR1 MNHEY and CDR2 SVGAGI. Unmatched junction bases numbered 1, after V lost 6 bases and J lost 3 bases. This CDR3 region has 13 residues. The CDR3 bases are TGTGCCAGCAGGGCGGGAGGGACAGATACGCAGTATTTT. It codes for CASRAGGTDTQYF.

This chain uses TRBV19 with TRBJ1-2; D gene unclear. Trimming removed 6 bases at V and 4 bases at J, with 9 bases between. Germline-derived CDR1 and CDR2 are LNHDA and SQIVND (reference sequence). The CDR3 totals 12 residues. CDR3 nucleotides: TGTGCCAGTAGAGGAGATAGCTATGGCTACACCTTC. This gives the protein CASRGDSYGYTF.

The rearrangement links TRBV25-1 to TRBJ1-1; D may be TRBD1 (6 bases). This CDR3 spans 15 amino acids. Germline V lookup: CDR1 MGHDK, CDR2 SYGVNS. The V gene lost 4 bases and the J gene lost 5 bases, with 17 bases spanning the gap. DNA of the CDR3: TGTGCCAGCAGTGCCTTACGGGACATGGAAACTGAAGCTTTCTTT. Encoded protein: CASSALRDMETEAFF.

The V gene is TRBV6-5, the J gene TRBJ2-1; D call uncertain. The V end was cut by 6 bases, the J end by 11 bases, with 17 bases between. Germline CDR1 is MNHEY and CDR2 is SVGAGI. This CDR3 contains 13 residues. The CDR3 DNA reads as TGTGCCAGCAGCTATGTTTTCGGGTCTAAGCAGTTCTTC. This translates into CASSYVFGSKQFF.

This clone has only one observation. The chain is built from TRBV10-1 and TRBJ2-1, with D possibly TRBD2 on 5 matching bases. Germline CDR1 reads WNHNN; CDR2 reads SYGVQD (reference sequence). CDR3 length equals 19 residues. The V end lost 0 bases, the J end lost 0 bases, and 18 bases lay between the germline ends. CDR3 region: CASSESTLSWTSSYNEQFF. Here the CDR3 DNA reads TGCGCCAGCAGTGAGTCGACTCTCTCCTGGACTTCCTCCTACAATGAGCAGTTCTTC.

The chain combines TRBV5-1 with TRBJ1-1; perhaps TRBD1 as D (5 bases). This CDR3 region has 14 residues. Germline V gene data show CDR1 as SGHRS and CDR2 as YFSETQ. V was trimmed by 0 bases and J by 1 base, leaving 7 bases between them. The DNA of the CDR3 is TGCGCCAGCAGCTTGGATGGACAGAACACTGAAGCTTTCTTT. This sequence encodes CASSLDGQNTEAFF.

The chain's CDR3 is CASSPNGLTGGELFF. Here the CDR3 DNA reads TGTGCCAGCAGCCCTAATGGGTTAACGGGCGGGGAGCTGTTTTTT. This chain links TRBV11-3 with TRBJ2-2; no clear D. V dropped 5 bases and J dropped 7 bases, with 17 bases sitting between them. This CDR3 has 15 amino acids. CDR1 and CDR2 from the germline V gene are SGHNT and YENEEA. Full variable domain (rest looked up from reference TRBV11-3 and TRBJ2-2): EAGVVQSPRYKIIEKKQPVAFWCNPISGHNTLYWYLQNLGQGPELLIRYENEEAVDDSQLPKDRFSAERLKGVDSTLKIQPAELGDSAVYLCASSPNGLTGGELFFGEGSRLTVL.

The chain has TRBV5-6 and TRBJ2-3, with 11 bases that match TRBD2. Germline-derived CDR1 and CDR2 are SGHDT and YYEEEE. The ends lost 0 bases at V and 5 bases at J; junction bases unmatched: 8. The CDR3 runs 17 residues. The CDR3 coding sequence is TGTGCCAGCAGCTTGGCTAGCGGGGGGCCTTGGGGAGATACGCAGTATTTT. It specifies CASSLASGGPWGDTQYF. Full variable domain (remainder filled in from reference TRBV5-6 and TRBJ2-3): DAGVTQSPTHLIKTRGQQVTLRCSPKSGHDTVSWYQQALGQGPQFIFQYYEEEERQRGNFPDRFSGHQFPNYSSELNVNALLLGDSALYLCASSLASGGPWGDTQYFGPGTRLTVL.

The chain couples TRBV28 to TRBJ1-4, with TRBD1 identical over 7 bases. In germline, CDR1 is MDHEN, CDR2 SYDVKM. The CDR3 sequence is 14 residues long. V was clipped by 4 bases and J by 4 bases; unmatched bases: 3. CDR3 coding DNA: TGTGCCAGCAGTTCAGGGGGGCTTAATGAAAAACTGTTTTTT. It yields the protein CASSSGGLNEKLFF.

This chain uses TRBV19 with TRBJ1-2, with 9 bases aligning to TRBD1. V was clipped by 7 bases and J by 8 bases; unmatched bases: 8. Per germline, CDR1 LNHDA and CDR2 SQIVND (reference sequence). This CDR3 is built from 13 residues. The CDR3 nucleotides are TGTGCCAGTACCCCGACAGGGGGAGGCGGCTACACCTTC. Translating gives CASTPTGGGGYTF.

V and J are TRBV9 and TRBJ2-5; 7 bases are shared with TRBD2. Germline V gene data show CDR1 as SGDLS and CDR2 as YYNGEE. This CDR3 spans 15 amino acids. V shed 4 bases and J 2 bases; nucleotides not matched to a gene: 8. CDR3 residues: CASSFAGGLQETQYF. In DNA, the CDR3 is TGTGCCAGCAGCTTCGCCGGGGGACTACAAGAGACCCAGTACTTC.

The chain couples TRBV5-4 to TRBJ2-2; 13 bases fit TRBD2. V shed 0 bases, J shed 4 bases, and the junction held 3 bases outside the gene matches. Germline CDR1 reads SGHNT; CDR2 reads YYREEE (reference sequence). There are 17 residues in the CDR3. For the CDR3, the DNA is TGTGCCAGCAGCTTGGAACTAGCGGGGGGGTTCACCGGGGAGCTGTTTTTT. Translating gives CASSLELAGGFTGELFF.

The chain joins TRBV28 to TRBJ1-4; perhaps TRBD1 as D (6 bases). This CDR3 is 16 amino acids long. With 2 bases removed from V and 0 bases from J, the gap between germline ends came to 10 bases. Germline lookup yields CDR1 MDHEN and CDR2 SYDVKM. The CDR3 region has the DNA TGTGCCAGCAGTTTACAGGGGACGGCAACTAATGAAAAACTGTTTTTT. Amino acids: CASSLQGTATNEKLFF.

The V and J genes are TRBV18 and TRBJ1-2; perhaps TRBD1 as D (6 bases). Trimming left V 3 bases short and J 2 bases short, with 10 bases between. The germline gives CDR1 KGHSH, CDR2 LQKENI. The CDR3 is 14 residues long. DNA for the CDR3: TGTGCCAGCTCACCCGGACAGTTAAACTATGGCTACACCTTC. As protein: CASSPGQLNYGYTF.